The 16 T cell receptor beta chains listed next were all sequenced from one sample in a study of blood T cell repertoires in COVID-19. Generated by immunoSEQ multiplex PCR, the TCRdb table keeps only in-frame clones and is missing some. The sample records over 95,000 clones, roughly 84% being singletons. Material: peripheral blood. The source of these receptors is a man in his 70s with active or convalescent COVID-19.

This chain connects TRBV3-1 (or the pseudogene TRBV3-2) to TRBJ2-5; 8 bases fit TRBD1. The CDR3 is made up of 14 amino acids. Germline V lookup: CDR1 LGHDT, CDR2 YNNKEL (reference sequence). V dropped 4 bases and J dropped 2; count of bases not matched to a gene: 3. The CDR3 DNA is TGTGCCAGCAGCCTCCGACAGGGGCAAGAGACCCAGTACTTC. This sequence encodes CASSLRQGQETQYF.

CDR3 in amino acids: CASSVIGGLADYNEQFF. As DNA, the CDR3 is TGTGCCAGCAGCGTAATCGGTGGACTAGCGGACTACAATGAGCAGTTCTTC. The chain uses TRBV9 and TRBJ2-1; the match to TRBD2 covers 10 bases. The germline gives CDR1 SGDLS, CDR2 YYNGEE. V lost 1 base to trimming and J lost 3 bases; unmatched junction nucleotides: 7. The CDR3 has 17 residues.

The chain couples TRBV11-1 to TRBJ2-7; 9 nucleotides align to TRBD1. The ends lost 6 bases at V and 1 base at J; junction bases unmatched: 7. There are 15 residues in the CDR3. CDR1 is SGHAT, CDR2 FQDESV, per germline (reference sequence). The CDR3 loop is CASSSGTGLSYEQYF. The CDR3 region has the DNA TGTGCCAGCAGTTCCGGGACAGGGCTGTCCTACGAGCAGTACTTC.

The rearrangement joins TRBV28 to TRBJ2-5; weak D call: TRBD2 (6 bases). The V gene's germline CDR1 is MDHEN and CDR2 SYDVKM. The ends were cut back, 9 bases at V and 1 base at J, with 18 bases in the middle. The CDR3 sequence is 15 residues long. CDR3 residues: CASHPSGLGQETQYF. The CDR3 coding sequence is TGTGCCAGTCACCCCTCGGGACTTGGCCAAGAGACCCAGTACTTC.

The chain has TRBV19 and TRBJ1-4; possibly TRBD1 for D (6 bases). V was pared by 7 bases and J by 8 bases, with 17 bases between. Germline-derived CDR1 and CDR2 are LNHDA and SQIVND (reference sequence). There are 14 residues in the CDR3. As DNA, the CDR3 is TGTGCCAGTACTAGGACAGCCATTGGGGAAAAACTGTTTTTT. It codes for CASTRTAIGEKLFF.

V and J are TRBV29-1 and TRBJ1-1, with a tentative D call TRBD1 (6 bases). The CDR3 length is 13 residues. Germline-derived CDR1 and CDR2 are SQVTM and ANQGSEA. The V gene lost 5 bases and the J gene lost 4 bases, with 14 bases spanning the gap. CDR3 sequence: CSVLTGLGTEAFF. The CDR3 coding sequence is TGCAGCGTTTTAACAGGGCTTGGCACTGAAGCTTTCTTT. The variable domain in full, with the rest retrieved from reference TRBV29-1 and TRBJ1-1, is SAVISQKPSRDICQRGTSLTIQCQVDSQVTMMFWYRQQPGQSLTLIATANQGSEATYESGFVIDKFPISRPNLTFSTLTVSNMSPEDSSIYLCSVLTGLGTEAFFGQGTRLTVV.

The chain couples TRBV3-1 (or the pseudogene TRBV3-2) to TRBJ1-5, with D possibly being TRBD1 (5 bases). The CDR3 is made up of 18 amino acids. CDR1 is LGHDT and CDR2 is YNNKEL in the germline V gene (reference sequence). Trimming removed 1 base at V and 4 bases at J, with 20 bases between. The CDR3 loop reads CASSQGAGRGSWNQPQHF. CDR3 coding DNA: TGTGCCAGCAGCCAAGGGGCGGGACGGGGGAGTTGGAATCAGCCCCAGCATTTT.

The chain has TRBV29-1 and TRBJ2-3; TRBD1 might be the D (5 bases). The CDR3 spans 12 residues. Trimming pared 5 bases from V and 2 bases from J, leaving 8 bases between. Germline V lookup: CDR1 SQVTM, CDR2 ANQGSEA. CDR3 protein: CSVLGATDTQYF. In DNA form, the CDR3 reads TGCAGCGTTTTAGGGGCCACAGATACGCAGTATTTT.

The V gene is TRBV5-4, the J gene TRBJ2-5, with TRBD2 matching over 9 bases. CDR3 length: 15 residues. Losses at the gene ends were 1 base for V and 3 bases for J; bases not matched to a gene: 4. Germline V gene data show CDR1 as SGHNT and CDR2 as YYREEE (reference sequence). CDR3 coding DNA: TGTGCCAGCAGCTTGATTAGCGGGGGTAAAGAGACCCAGTACTTC. It codes for CASSLISGGKETQYF.

The rearrangement joins TRBV13 to TRBJ2-2; 9 bases are shared with TRBD1. The CDR3 extends over 16 amino acids. From germline, CDR1 is PRHDT and CDR2 FYEKMQ (reference sequence). The J segment lost 5 bases and the V segment lost 1 base, leaving 5 bases of the junction unmatched. As DNA, the CDR3 is TGTGCCAGCAGCTTAGCTGGGACAGGGAAGACCGGGGAGCTGTTTTTT. Its protein is CASSLAGTGKTGELFF.

This clone is judged medium-sized. This sequence joins TRBV2 and TRBJ1-3; perhaps TRBD1 as D (5 bases). Germline-derived CDR1 and CDR2 are SNHLY and FYNNEI. Deletions cut 3 bases from V and 0 bases from J, with 9 bases between. The CDR3 sequence is 15 residues long. The CDR3 bases are TGTGCCAGCAGTGAGGGGCCGAGCTCTGGAAACACCATATATTTT. Translating it yields CASSEGPSSGNTIYF.

The chain joins TRBV29-1 to TRBJ2-7; D might be TRBD1 (6 bases). Germline values: CDR1 SQVTM, CDR2 ANQGSEA. The CDR3 runs 11 residues. The ends were cut back, 6 bases at V and 6 bases at J, with 12 bases in the middle. The CDR3 loop reads CSVSTGFEQYF. The CDR3 bases are TGCAGCGTCTCAACAGGGTTCGAGCAGTACTTC.

The chain is built from TRBV3-1 (or the pseudogene TRBV3-2) and TRBJ2-4; 8 positions agree with TRBD2. Per the germline V gene, CDR1 is LGHDT and CDR2 is YNNKEL (reference sequence). The CDR3 has 16 residues. Trimming cost V 4 bases and J 8 bases; bases outside gene matches: 13. The CDR3 is CASSPLAAGEGDIQYF. For the CDR3, the DNA is TGTGCCAGCAGCCCACTAGCGGCGGGGGAGGGGGACATTCAGTACTTC.

The rearrangement links TRBV7-2 to TRBJ2-2; possibly TRBD2 for D (6 bases). The V and J ends lost 1 base and 3 bases respectively, with 15 bases between them. The germline V gene has CDR1 SGHTA and CDR2 FQGNSA. The CDR3 length is 17 residues. Written as DNA, the CDR3 is TGTGCCAGCAGCTTAGGGGTTTCCGCGGGGCACACCGGGGAGCTGTTTTTT. It yields the protein CASSLGVSAGHTGELFF.

The chain recombines TRBV20-1 with TRBJ2-1; D perhaps matches TRBD2 (6 bases). Germline V gene lookup returns CDR1 DFQATT and CDR2 SNEGSKA (reference sequence). The germline V and J ends were trimmed by 3 bases and 4 bases, with 10 bases remaining between them. The CDR3 length is 13 residues. The CDR3 spells CSASEGGYNEQFF. CDR3 bases: TGCAGTGCTAGTGAAGGAGGGTACAATGAGCAGTTCTTC.

The rearrangement uses TRBV28 and TRBJ2-7; a possible D gene is TRBD2 (6 bases). Germline loops: CDR1 MDHEN, CDR2 SYDVKM. The CDR3 extends over 15 amino acids. The V end was cut by 4 bases, the J end by 4 bases, with 17 bases between. The DNA of the CDR3 is TGTGCCAGCAGTTCCCGACTAGGGTTAAAATACGAGCAGTACTTC. It translates to CASSSRLGLKYEQYF.